Included here is one T cell receptor (beta chain) sequence, with context. Germline V gene lookup returns CDR1 SGHTA and CDR2 FQGTGA. The CDR3 is 17 residues long. The junction had 15 bases not matched to a gene; V was cut back by 6 bases and J by 5 bases. Authors' analysis steps: Quantification of nucleated cells was approximated via reference gene primer amplification. Clones were read by immunoSEQ multiplex PCR, and TCRdb kept only the in-frame ones, dropping some. V, J and clone size derive from that table, while D and trimming were established from the DNA sequence. The sample lists some 240,000 clones, roughly 82% occurring once. The sample comes from a study of blood T cell repertoires in COVID-19. Across the study: Sites across the United States, Italy and Spain contributed samples from acute and convalescent COVID-19. Sources were T cells, B-cell-depleted T cells, or PBMCs; the material itself was cDNA or gDNA.

This sequence originates from a man aged 50 to 59 with active or convalescent COVID-19. V is TRBV7-3 and J is TRBJ2-5; 10 positions agree with TRBD1. The sequencing input was peripheral blood. This chain's CDR3 is CASSLTGDRGILETQYF. CDR3 in DNA: TGTGCCAGCAGTCTAACCGGGGACAGGGGAATTCTGGAGACCCAGTACTTC.